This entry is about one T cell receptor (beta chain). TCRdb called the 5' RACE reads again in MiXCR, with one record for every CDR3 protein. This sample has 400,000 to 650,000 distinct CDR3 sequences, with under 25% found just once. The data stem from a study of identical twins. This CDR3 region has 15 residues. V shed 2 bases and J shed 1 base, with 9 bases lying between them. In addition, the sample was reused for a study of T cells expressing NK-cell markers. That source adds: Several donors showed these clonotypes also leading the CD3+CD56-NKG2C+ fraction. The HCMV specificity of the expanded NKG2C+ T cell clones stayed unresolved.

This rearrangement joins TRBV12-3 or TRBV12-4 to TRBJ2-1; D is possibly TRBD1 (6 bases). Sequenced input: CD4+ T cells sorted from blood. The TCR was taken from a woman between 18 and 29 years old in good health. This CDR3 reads CASSLTGTSYNEQFF. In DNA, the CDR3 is TGTGCCAGCAGTTTAACAGGGACATCCTACAATGAGCAGTTCTTC.